Each of the 8 T cell receptor beta chains below was sequenced from the same sample in a study of cytomegalovirus exposure and HLA in healthy donors. Both 60 Vbeta primers and 13 Jbeta primers went into the PCR. Sequencing used immunoSEQ multiplex PCR; TCRdb keeps in-frame clones, though not all of them. The data show over 110,000 clones, 78% seen once. Material: PBMCs. The source of these receptors is a woman in her thirties or forties in good health and CMV-seropositive.

The chain links TRBV9 to TRBJ2-7; D might be TRBD2 (6 bases). Trimming removed 0 bases from V and 1 base from J, with 11 bases in between. Germline V gives CDR1 SGDLS, CDR2 YYNGEE. There are 15 residues in the CDR3. The CDR3 loop reads CASSVGRELSYEQYF. In nucleotides, the CDR3 is TGTGCCAGCAGCGTAGGGCGGGAACTTTCCTACGAGCAGTACTTC.

V gene TRBV28 combines with J gene TRBJ2-1; TRBD2 aligns across 10 bases. J lost 6 bases, V lost 6 bases, and 5 bases had no gene match. Germline lookup yields CDR1 MDHEN and CDR2 SYDVKM. CDR3 size: 14 residues. CDR3 protein: CASRPGTSVNEQFF. The DNA of the CDR3 is TGTGCCAGCAGGCCCGGGACTAGCGTCAATGAGCAGTTCTTC.

This clone was counted only a few times. The V and J genes are TRBV11-2 and TRBJ1-2; D remains ambiguous. The CDR3 totals 14 residues. Germline CDR1 SGHAT, CDR2 FQNNGV. V was shortened by 1 base and J by 5 bases, with 11 bases between the two germline ends. This CDR3 reads CASSLAGKEYGYTF. Written as DNA, the CDR3 is TGTGCCAGCAGCTTAGCCGGGAAGGAGTATGGCTACACCTTC.

The gene calls are TRBV27 and TRBJ1-6; D is unclear. Germline loops: CDR1 MNHEY, CDR2 SMNVEV (reference sequence). The V gene lost 3 bases and the J gene lost 1 base, with 10 bases spanning the gap. This CDR3 comprises 16 residues. CDR3 coding DNA: TGTGCCAGCAGTTTGACACCCGGATCCTATAATTCACCCCTCCACTTT. This sequence encodes CASSLTPGSYNSPLHF.

This clone came up many times. This chain links TRBV20-1 with TRBJ2-3, with D unclear. V was shortened by 5 bases and J by 5 bases, with 8 bases between the two germline ends. The CDR3 sequence is 11 residues long. CDR1 is DFQATT and CDR2 is SNEGSKA in the germline V gene (reference sequence). CDR3 protein: CSAEERDTQYF. The CDR3 bases are TGCAGTGCTGAAGAGCGAGATACGCAGTATTTT.

The chain uses TRBV19 and TRBJ2-7; D is unclear. The CDR3 totals 13 residues. Per the germline V gene, CDR1 is LNHDA and CDR2 is SQIVND (reference sequence). Between the trimmed V and J ends, which lost 8 bases and 2 bases, there was a span of 13 bases. CDR3 DNA: TGTGCCAGTTATGGCATCCAAACCTACGAGCAGTACTTC. Its translation: CASYGIQTYEQYF.

With respect to this clone: The junction and the germline gene differ at one end; a read error may be behind it. The DNA for the CDR3 is TGTTCCAGCAGCTCCTCTAAGACTAGCGGGAGAGAGACCCAGTACTTC. This translates into CSSSSSKTSGRETQYF. This rearrangement joins TRBV7-9 to TRBJ2-5, with 12 bases aligning to TRBD2. This CDR3 has 16 amino acids. CDR1 is SEHNR, CDR2 FQNEAQ, per germline (reference sequence). The whole variable domain, filled in from reference TRBV7-9 and TRBJ2-5, reads DTGVSQNPRHKITKRGQNVTFRCDPISEHNRLYWYRQTLGQGPEFLTYFQNEAQLEKSRLLSDRFSAERPKGSFSTLEIQRTEQGDSAMYLCSSSSSKTSGRETQYFGPGTRLLVL.

With regard to this clone: One end of the junction does not line up with germline, which may come from a read error. Other DNA sequences in this specimen translate into the identical CDR3. V usage is TRBV5-1 and J usage is TRBJ1-2; maybe TRBD1 (5 bases). This CDR3 spans 14 amino acids. From germline, CDR1 is SGHRS and CDR2 YFSETQ. As DNA, the CDR3 is TGCGCCAGCAGCTTCGTGGGGGGGGACTATGGCTACACTTTC. Amino acid sequence: CASSFVGGDYGYTF.